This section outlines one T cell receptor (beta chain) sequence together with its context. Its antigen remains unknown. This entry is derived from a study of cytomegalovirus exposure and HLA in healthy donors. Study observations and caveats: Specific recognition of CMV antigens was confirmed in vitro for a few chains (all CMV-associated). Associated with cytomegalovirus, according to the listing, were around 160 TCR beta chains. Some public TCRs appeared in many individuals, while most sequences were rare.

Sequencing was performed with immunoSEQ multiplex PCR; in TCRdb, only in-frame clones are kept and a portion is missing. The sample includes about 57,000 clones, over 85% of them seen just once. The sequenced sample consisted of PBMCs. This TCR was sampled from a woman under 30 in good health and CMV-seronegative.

Here the CDR3 reads CASTPAGGAKGYGYTF. CDR3 nucleotide sequence: TGCGCCAGCACCCCAGCGGGCGGGGCTAAAGGCTATGGCTACACCTTC. The chain joins TRBV23-1 to TRBJ1-2; tentative D call: TRBD1 (5 bases). Being an ORF, TRBV23-1 has a function that is uncertain. The CDR3 spans 16 residues. Trimming removed 7 bases from V and 4 bases from J, with 22 bases in between.